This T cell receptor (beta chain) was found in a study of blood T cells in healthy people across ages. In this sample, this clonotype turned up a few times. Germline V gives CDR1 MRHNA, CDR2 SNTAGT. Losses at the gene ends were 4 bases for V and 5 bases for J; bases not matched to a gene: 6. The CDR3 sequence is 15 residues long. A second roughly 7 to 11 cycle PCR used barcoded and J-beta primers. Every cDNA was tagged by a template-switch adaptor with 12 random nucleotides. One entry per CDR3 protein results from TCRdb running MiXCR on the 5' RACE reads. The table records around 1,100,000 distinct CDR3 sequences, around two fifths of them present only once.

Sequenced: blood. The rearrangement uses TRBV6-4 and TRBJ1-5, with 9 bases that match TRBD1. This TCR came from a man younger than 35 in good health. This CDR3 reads CASSAGTGPDQPQHF. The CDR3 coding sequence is TGTGCCAGCAGTGCAGGGACAGGGCCGGATCAGCCCCAGCATTTT.